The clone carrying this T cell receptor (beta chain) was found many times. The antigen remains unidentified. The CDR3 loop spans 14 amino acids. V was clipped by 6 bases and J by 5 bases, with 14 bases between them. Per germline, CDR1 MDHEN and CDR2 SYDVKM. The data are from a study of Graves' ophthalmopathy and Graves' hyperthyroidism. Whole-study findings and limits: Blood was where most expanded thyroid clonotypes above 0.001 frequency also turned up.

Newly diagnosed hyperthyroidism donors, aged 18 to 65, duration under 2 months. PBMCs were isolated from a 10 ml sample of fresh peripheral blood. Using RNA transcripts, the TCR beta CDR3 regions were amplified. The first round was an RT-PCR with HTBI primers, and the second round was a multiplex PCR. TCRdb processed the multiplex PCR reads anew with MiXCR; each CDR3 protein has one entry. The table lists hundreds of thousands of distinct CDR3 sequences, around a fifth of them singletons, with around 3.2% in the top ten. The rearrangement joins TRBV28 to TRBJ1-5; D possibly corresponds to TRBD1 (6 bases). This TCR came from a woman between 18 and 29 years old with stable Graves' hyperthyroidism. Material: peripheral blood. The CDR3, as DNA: TGTGCCAGCAGGGGCCCCGGGGGCTATCAGCCCCAGCATTTT. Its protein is CASRGPGGYQPQHF.